The clone carrying this T cell receptor beta chain appeared many times. The CDR3 spans 14 residues. Trimming took off 7 bases at V and 5 bases at J, with 13 bases between the two ends. Germline values: CDR1 KGHDR, CDR2 SFDVKD. These data come from a study of Graves' ophthalmopathy and Graves' hyperthyroidism. No ophthalmopathy within 18 months of follow-up signified stable hyperthyroidism. Aged 18 to 65, the patients with hyperthyroidism had under 2 months' duration and were newly diagnosed. PBMCs were density-gradient isolated from about 9.6 ml fresh blood. Transcripts of RNA were the source for amplifying TCR beta CDR3 regions. HTBI primers primed a first-round RT-PCR, and a second-round multiplex PCR followed. Via MiXCR, TCRdb re-called the multiplex PCR reads, giving one row per CDR3 protein. This sample has about 620,000 distinct CDR3 sequences, with 22% found just once.

The J gene is TRBJ2-2, the V gene TRBV24-1; the D is unclear. The source is a woman under 30 with stable Graves' hyperthyroidism. Some clones in this sample may be carry-over from other donors' samples. The sample taken for sequencing was peripheral blood. Here the CDR3 reads CATSFPDGTGELFF. The DNA for the CDR3 is TGTGCCACCAGCTTTCCGGACGGGACCGGGGAGCTGTTTTTT.